This is a list of T cell receptor beta chains from one sample in a study of glioma-infiltrating T cells. One entry per CDR3 protein, called by TCRdb with MiXCR from the multiplex PCR reads. The sample yields 150,000 or so distinct CDR3 sequences, about 39% seen once. The sample consisted of glioma tissue, nonneoplastic brain tissue, or PBMCs (not recorded which). The receptors shown here come from a human donor with low-grade glioma or glioblastoma, undergoing nonglioma brain surgery, or in good health (not recorded which). Both conserved end residues are part of each CDR3. The order of the fields is CDR3 length, J gene, D gene, V gene, clone size, CDR3 DNA, CDR3 protein. A D gene is named only where the DNA matches it firmly. Not every row has a clone size; where given, it reads once, few, many or a size class.

>12|TRBJ1-2|TRBD1|TRBV10-2|-
TGCGCCGTAAGACAGGGGAACGAGGGCTACACCTTC
CAVRQGNEGYTF
>14|TRBJ2-7|-|TRBV6-1|-
TGTGCCAGCAGTTCAACTGTCGGGGGCTACGAGCAGTACTTC
CASSSTVGGYEQYF
>16|TRBJ2-1|-|TRBV29-1|once
TGCAGCGTTGAAGAGTACTTGGCAGGGTCGTACAATGAGCAGTTCTTC
CSVEEYLAGSYNEQFF
>14|TRBJ2-1|TRBD1|TRBV20-1|-
TGCAGTGCTAGACATTTTAACAGGGGCAATGAGCAGTTCTTC
CSARHFNRGNEQFF
>14|TRBJ1-1|-|TRBV7-9|few
TGTGCCAGCAGCTTAGTGGGACAGAACACTGAAGCTTTCTTT
CASSLVGQNTEAFF
>12|TRBJ2-7|-|TRBV20-1|-
TGCAGTGCTAGGGGGCCAGCCTACGAGCAGTACTTC
CSARGPAYEQYF
>13|TRBJ1-1|-|TRBV24-1|-
TGTGCCACCAGTGAAAGACATTTCGAGGGAGCTTTCTTT
CATSERHFEGAFF
>12|TRBJ2-3|-|TRBV5-4|-
TGTGCCAGCGGCAGGGTCACAGATACGCAGTATTTT
CASGRVTDTQYF
>13|TRBJ1-1|-|TRBV10-3|-
TGTGCCATCAGACGGGACACGAACACTGAAGCTTTCTTT
CAIRRDTNTEAFF
>14|TRBJ1-1|TRBD1|TRBV9|-
TGTGCCAGCAGCGTAGAGTGGACAGGGGGCGAAGCTTTCTTT
CASSVEWTGGEAFF
>16|TRBJ1-6|-|TRBV7-2|-
TGTGCCAGCAGCTTAGCCCCCCGTGGGAATAATTCACCCCTCCACTTT
CASSLAPRGNNSPLHF
>13|TRBJ1-1|-|TRBV6-5|-
TGTGCCAGCAGTTACCACAGGAACACTGAAGCTTTCTTT
CASSYHRNTEAFF
>13|TRBJ1-1|-|TRBV7-2|-
TGTGCCAGCAGCAAGGAGTCGGAGACTGAAGCTTTCTTT
CASSKESETEAFF
>13|TRBJ1-2|-|TRBV20-1|-
TGCAGTGCTAGAGGGCGGGGTTCCTATGGCTGCACCTTC
CSARGRGSYGCTF
>11|TRBJ1-1|-|TRBV27|many
TGTGCCACAGGGAAGAACACTGAAGCTTTCTTT
CATGKNTEAFF
>15|TRBJ2-2|-|TRBV19|once
TGTGCCAGTAGTATAGGGCCAGGGGACACCGGGGAGCTGTTTTTT
CASSIGPGDTGELFF
>14|TRBJ1-6|-|TRBV28|few
TGTGCCAGCAGTTTAACCGCAGTTAATTCACCCCTCCACTTT
CASSLTAVNSPLHF
>17|TRBJ2-1|TRBD2|TRBV19|few
TGTGCCAGTAGTATAGATCTAGCGGGGGCCGCATACAATGAGCAGTTCTTC
CASSIDLAGAAYNEQFF
>12|TRBJ2-7|-|TRBV6-1|many
TGTGCCAGCAGGTCAAATTACTACGAGCAGTACTTC
CASRSNYYEQYF
>14|TRBJ1-5|-|TRBV20-1|few
TGCAGTGCGAGACAAGGGAATGGGAATCAGCCCCAGCATTTT
CSARQGNGNQPQHF
>14|TRBJ1-1|-|TRBV12-3/TRBV12-4|-
TGTGCCAGCAGTTTAAGTCAAAAGAGCACTGAAGCTTTCTTT
CASSLSQKSTEAFF
>13|TRBJ2-5|-|TRBV3-1|-
TGTGCCAGCAGCCACACGGGCCAAGAGACCCAGTACTTC
CASSHTGQETQYF
>16|TRBJ2-3|-|TRBV10-3|-
TGTGCCATCAGTGAGTCGCCGGATCTCGGCACAGATACGCAGTATTTT
CAISESPDLGTDTQYF